This T cell receptor (beta chain) is from a study of breast tumors, draining lymph nodes, adjacent tissues. Study-level findings and limits: Tumor and nontumor repertoires were significantly more similar in luminal-like than in basal-like breast cancer.

This CDR3 has 13 residues. Per germline, CDR1 SGHRS and CDR2 YFSETQ. Trimming cost V 3 bases and J 3 bases, with 10 bases left between them. TCRdb re-called the multiplex PCR reads through MiXCR, storing one row per CDR3 protein. Among roughly 86,000 distinct CDR3 sequences, approximately 20% were seen once, and the ten largest hold around 2.5%. Breast cancer patients provided tissue from their axillary draining lymph nodes. This clonotype was counted many times. The target antigen is unknown. Sequencing was performed on axillary lymph node tissue. The chain recombines TRBV5-1 with TRBJ2-7; unclear D gene. The origin of this receptor is a female donor with breast cancer. Some clones in this sample may be carry-over from other donors' samples. CDR3 sequence (DNA): TGCGCCAGCAGCTACGACCCAAACTACGAGCAGTACTTC. It yields the protein CASSYDPNYEQYF.